The rows below give T cell receptor beta chains drawn from one sample of a study of blood T cell repertoires in COVID-19. Some clones are missing from TCRdb's copy, which holds only in-frame ones; the method was immunoSEQ multiplex PCR. The table shows hundreds of thousands of clones, with roughly 80% occurring only once. The sequenced material came from peripheral blood. The receptors were sampled from an elderly woman with acute or convalescent COVID-19. Each CDR3 is given with its conserved first and last residue. The D gene is left open where the match is weak. Size tells how often a clone was seen (once, few, many) or the class of an expanded clone, and some rows leave it out.

NA | TRBJ1-2 | TRBV4-3 | TRBD1 | CASSQDPGGNYGYTF | TGCGCCAGCAGCCAAGACCCAGGGGGTAACTATGGCTACACCTTC
once | TRBJ2-3 | TRBV30 | TRBD2 | CAWRGKTGTSKTDTQYF | TGTGCCTGGAGGGGCAAAACCGGGACTAGTAAGACAGATACGCAGTATTTT
NA | TRBJ2-7 | TRBV2 | NA | CASSELSTNYEQYF | TGTGCCAGCAGTGAACTCTCTACCAACTACGAGCAGTACTTC
NA | TRBJ2-5 | TRBV4-3 | TRBD1 | CASSPGQGYEETQYF | TGCGCCAGCAGCCCTGGACAGGGGTATGAAGAGACCCAGTACTTC
NA | TRBJ2-2 | TRBV19 | NA | CATKRVTNTGELFF | TGTGCCACCAAGAGGGTAACGAACACCGGGGAGCTGTTTTTT
NA | TRBJ1-1 | TRBV29-1 | NA | CSVAGVQINTEAFF | TGCAGCGTTGCGGGGGTCCAAATAAACACTGAAGCTTTCTTT
few | TRBJ2-7 | TRBV12-5 | NA | CASGTSGSYEQYF | TGTGCTAGTGGGACATCCGGCTCCTACGAGCAGTACTTC
many | TRBJ2-7 | TRBV27 | NA | CASSFNGGEQYF | TGTGCCAGCAGTTTCAATGGAGGCGAGCAGTACTTC
NA | TRBJ2-5 | TRBV28 | TRBD1 | CASKTGGLQETQYF | TGTGCCAGCAAGACAGGGGGCCTTCAGGAGACCCAGTACTTC
NA | TRBJ1-2 | TRBV28 | NA | CASSQHWAGALGYTF | TGTGCCAGCAGCCAACACTGGGCGGGGGCCCTTGGCTACACCTTC
NA | TRBJ1-1 | TRBV5-1 | NA | CASSSGVRGNTEAFF | TGCGCCAGCAGCTCTGGGGTCAGGGGGAACACTGAAGCTTTCTTT
few | TRBJ1-4 | TRBV27 | TRBD1 | CASSARGLSNEKLFF | TGTGCCAGCAGTGCCAGGGGGCTTTCTAATGAAAAACTGTTTTTT
NA | TRBJ2-1 | TRBV3-1/TRBV3-2 | TRBD2 | CASSLLAGGNNEQFF | TGTGCCAGCAGCCTACTAGCGGGGGGCAACAATGAGCAGTTCTTC
NA | TRBJ2-5 | TRBV28 | NA | CASTTLRGAAETQYF | TGTGCCAGCACCACCTTAAGGGGCGCAGCGGAGACCCAGTACTTC
NA | TRBJ1-4 | TRBV15 | NA | CATSSRPDTHEKLFF | TGTGCCACCAGCAGCCGACCAGACACCCATGAAAAACTGTTTTTT
NA | TRBJ1-5 | TRBV3-1/TRBV3-2 | NA | CASSQDLAAGNQPQHF | TGTGCCAGCAGCCAAGATCTAGCCGCTGGGAATCAGCCCCAGCATTTT
NA | TRBJ2-3 | TRBV28 | TRBD1 | CASSSTGTGATDTQYF | TGTGCCAGCAGTTCGACCGGGACAGGGGCCACAGATACGCAGTATTTT
few | TRBJ2-7 | TRBV12-3/TRBV12-4 | TRBD2 | CASVAGVGNEQYF | TGTGCCAGTGTAGCGGGGGTCGGGAACGAGCAGTACTTC
NA | TRBJ1-1 | TRBV18 | NA | CASSPRHGSGTEAFF | TGTGCCAGCTCACCACGGCACGGGTCCGGCACTGAAGCTTTCTTT
NA | TRBJ1-5 | TRBV7-6 | NA | CASSPDTYSNQPQHF | TGTGCCAGCAGTCCGGACACCTATAGCAATCAGCCCCAGCATTTT
once | TRBJ2-7 | TRBV5-8 | TRBD2 | CASSFGGRAYEQYF | TGTGCCAGCAGCTTTGGCGGGAGGGCCTACGAGCAGTACTTC
NA | TRBJ1-1 | TRBV18 | TRBD1 | CASSTFSGQGSNTEAFF | TGTGCCAGCTCAACCTTTTCAGGACAGGGATCGAACACTGAAGCTTTCTTT
NA | TRBJ2-7 | TRBV27 | NA | CASSSASAYYEQYF | TGTGCCAGCAGTTCGGCTAGCGCGTACTACGAGCAGTACTTC
NA | TRBJ1-5 | TRBV24-1 | NA | CATSDSLTGSNQPQHF | TGTGCCACCAGTGATTCTTTGACAGGTAGCAATCAGCCCCAGCATTTT
NA | TRBJ2-3 | TRBV19 | TRBD2 | CASSTQQASGRNTQYF | TGTGCCAGTAGTACCCAACAGGCAAGCGGGAGAAACACGCAGTATTTT
NA | TRBJ1-5 | TRBV6-5 | TRBD1 | CASSRGAYSNQPQHF | TGTGCCAGCAGCAGGGGGGCCTATAGCAATCAGCCCCAGCATTTT
NA | TRBJ1-6 | TRBV5-5 | TRBD1 | CASSPTGDPSSYNSPLHF | TGTGCCAGCAGCCCGACAGGGGACCCTAGCTCCTATAATTCACCCCTCCACTTT
NA | TRBJ1-6 | TRBV30 | NA | CAWRRTASPYNSPLHF | TGTGCCTGGAGACGGACAGCTTCGCCCTATAATTCACCCCTCCACTTT
NA | TRBJ1-6 | TRBV19 | TRBD1 | CASSTGGAGNSPLHF | TGTGCCAGTAGTACAGGGGGCGCAGGGAATTCACCCCTCCACTTT
NA | TRBJ2-3 | TRBV19 | TRBD1 | CASKGTGGLTDTQYF | TGTGCCAGTAAGGGGACAGGCGGACTCACAGATACGCAGTATTTT
NA | TRBJ1-6 | TRBV25-1 | TRBD1 | CASRVSGQGISPLHF | TGTGCCAGCAGGGTCTCCGGACAGGGGATTTCACCCCTCCACTTT
NA | TRBJ1-2 | TRBV15 | NA | CATSLDRRYGYTF | TGTGCCACCAGCCTAGACAGACGCTATGGCTACACCTTC
NA | TRBJ2-5 | TRBV28 | TRBD1 | CASSPSPGQGVETQYF | TGTGCCAGCAGTCCGAGTCCGGGACAGGGGGTTGAGACCCAGTACTTC
NA | TRBJ2-1 | TRBV7-9 | TRBD2 | CASSRTSGSPFF | TGTGCCAGCAGCCGGACTAGCGGGAGCCCGTTCTTC
NA | TRBJ2-1 | TRBV10-3 | NA | CAISESTVRGNEQFF | TGTGCCATCAGTGAGTCCACTGTTAGAGGGAATGAGCAGTTCTTC
NA | TRBJ2-7 | TRBV30 | NA | CAWSGLSYEQYF | TGTGCCTGGAGTGGACTAAGCTACGAGCAGTACTTC
NA | TRBJ2-6 | TRBV6-6 | TRBD1 | CASDGTGSGANVLTF | TGTGCCAGCGACGGGACAGGGAGCGGGGCCAACGTCCTGACTTTC
NA | TRBJ2-7 | TRBV27 | TRBD1 | CASSLRLGQGRTYEQYF | TGTGCCAGCAGTTTACGGTTGGGACAGGGCAGAACCTACGAGCAGTACTTC
NA | TRBJ1-2 | TRBV19 | TRBD1 | CASSTTQGAAGYTF | TGTGCCAGTAGTACGACGCAGGGGGCGGCTGGCTACACCTTC
NA | TRBJ2-7 | TRBV4-1 | TRBD2 | CASSQGGLAVYEQYF | TGCGCCAGCAGCCAAGGAGGACTAGCGGTCTACGAGCAGTACTTC
NA | TRBJ1-5 | TRBV28 | NA | CASSFSQGNQPQHF | TGTGCCAGCAGTTTCTCACAGGGCAATCAGCCCCAGCATTTT
NA | TRBJ2-5 | TRBV7-2 | NA | CASSFGRGQETQYF | TGTGCCAGCAGCTTCGGGCGGGGACAAGAGACCCAGTACTTC
NA | TRBJ1-2 | TRBV6-2/TRBV6-3 | NA | CASSYGQGGYGYTF | TGTGCCAGCAGTTATGGCCAGGGAGGCTATGGCTACACCTTC
NA | TRBJ1-1 | TRBV4-1 | NA | CASRQGGFPETEAFF | TGCGCCAGCAGACAAGGAGGTTTTCCTGAAACTGAAGCTTTCTTT
NA | TRBJ2-1 | TRBV3-1/TRBV3-2 | NA | CASSQERRNEQFF | TGTGCCAGCAGCCAAGAACGCAGAAATGAGCAGTTCTTC
NA | TRBJ1-4 | TRBV5-1 | TRBD1 | CASSFGQGAEKLFF | TGCGCCAGCAGCTTTGGACAGGGGGCGGAAAAACTGTTTTTT
NA | TRBJ1-3 | TRBV28 | TRBD1 | CVALQGATGNTIYF | TGTGTCGCACTTCAGGGGGCCACTGGAAACACCATATATTTT
NA | TRBJ2-5 | TRBV9 | NA | CASSVALRFQETQYF | TGTGCCAGCAGCGTAGCACTCCGATTCCAAGAGACCCAGTACTTC
NA | TRBJ2-5 | TRBV11-3 | NA | CASSLEQGSQETQYF | TGTGCCAGCAGCTTAGAGCAGGGAAGCCAAGAGACCCAGTACTTC
NA | TRBJ1-1 | TRBV6-5 | NA | CASSRRGVNTEAFF | TGTGCCAGCAGTCGCAGGGGAGTGAACACTGAAGCTTTCTTT
NA | TRBJ2-1 | TRBV29-1 | NA | CSVDSPFPTLASSYNEQFF | TGCAGCGTTGACAGCCCTTTTCCGACTTTAGCGAGCTCCTACAATGAGCAGTTCTTC
NA | TRBJ1-1 | TRBV7-3 | NA | CASRRDTVTEAFF | TGTGCCAGCAGGCGGGATACGGTCACTGAAGCTTTCTTT
NA | TRBJ2-2 | TRBV11-3 | NA | CASSLVGSGELFF | TGTGCCAGCAGCTTAGTCGGTTCCGGGGAGCTGTTTTTT
NA | TRBJ1-1 | TRBV5-5 | NA | CASSPLAEMNTEAFF | TGTGCCAGCAGCCCCCTGGCAGAAATGAACACTGAAGCTTTCTTT